A single sample gave rise to the 23 T cell receptor beta chains below, sequenced in a study of blood T cell repertoires in COVID-19 (dated by TCRdb to 2018 to 2021). Library prep was done by the immunoSEQ multiplex PCR assay. TCRdb holds this immuneACCESS table with in-frame rearrangements only. Some clones are missing; in checked studies, unresolved V genes explain under half, and the rest has no known cause. The sample includes 300,000 to 400,000 clones, with approximately 90% observed a single time. The top ten constitute around 0.97% of the sample. Sample: PBMCs or T cells enriched from blood (not recorded which). The receptors derive from a woman aged 25 to 39 with acute COVID-19.

This clone was counted once. The rearrangement links TRBV2 to TRBJ2-2, with 11 positions matching TRBD2. V shed 8 bases and J 2 bases; nucleotides not matched to a gene: 7. The length of the CDR3 is 16 residues. The germline V gene has CDR1 SNHLY and CDR2 FYNNEI. This CDR3 reads CASRKLAGGNTGELFF. The CDR3, as DNA: TGTGCCAGCCGAAAGCTAGCGGGGGGCAACACCGGGGAGCTGTTTTTT.

The chain carries TRBV19 and TRBJ1-2; TRBD1 matches 7 bases. The CDR3 spans 12 residues. Per the germline V gene, CDR1 is LNHDA and CDR2 is SQIVND (reference sequence). V gave up 6 bases and J gave up 7 bases; unmatched junction bases: 5. The CDR3 region is CASRTGEFGYTF. In DNA form, the CDR3 reads TGTGCCAGTAGAACAGGGGAGTTTGGCTACACCTTC.

CDR3: CASNGRGEETQYF. DNA for the CDR3: TGTGCCAGCAACGGCAGGGGCGAAGAGACCCAGTACTTC. The chain recombines TRBV6-5 with TRBJ2-5; D perhaps matches TRBD1 (6 bases). The germline V and J ends were trimmed by 7 bases and 3 bases, with 12 bases remaining between them. The length of the CDR3 is 13 residues. Germline assignment: CDR1 MNHEY and CDR2 SVGAGI.

With respect to this clone: This sample also contains other DNA sequences that code for the same CDR3. The chain uses TRBV7-3 and TRBJ2-2; 7 bases align to TRBD1. The germline V gene has CDR1 SGHTA and CDR2 FQGTGA. The V gene end was trimmed by 4 bases and the J gene end by 5 bases; junction bases not matched to a gene: 1. The CDR3 extends over 13 amino acids. This CDR3 reads CASSSQGTGELFF. DNA of the CDR3: TGTGCCAGCAGCTCACAGGGGACCGGGGAGCTGTTTTTT. The full variable domain, rest sourced from reference TRBV7-3 and TRBJ2-2, is GAGVSQTPSNKVTEKGKYVELRCDPISGHTALYWYRQSLGQGPEFLIYFQGTGAADDSGLPNDRFFAVRPEGSVSTLKIQRTERGDSAVYLCASSSQGTGELFFGEGSRLTVL.

CDR3 loop: CASSPPRTDYNEQFF. The CDR3 DNA follows: TGCGCCAGCAGCCCGCCCCGGACAGATTACAATGAGCAGTTCTTC. J is TRBJ2-1 and V is TRBV5-1; TRBD1 is a possible D gene (6 bases). This CDR3 contains 15 residues. Germline V gene lookup returns CDR1 SGHRS and CDR2 YFSETQ. Trimming took off 4 bases at V and 4 bases at J, with 15 bases between the two ends.

This chain uses TRBV2 with TRBJ1-4; the match to TRBD1 covers 11 bases. With V trimmed by 4 bases and J by 8 bases, 6 bases remained unmatched. The V gene's germline CDR1 is SNHLY and CDR2 FYNNEI. This CDR3 is 15 amino acids long. The CDR3, as DNA: TGTGCCAGCAGTGTCCTGGGACAGGGGGGAGAAAAACTGTTTTTT. It encodes CASSVLGQGGEKLFF.

At least ten counts were recorded for this clone. V and J are TRBV10-2 and TRBJ2-7; 9 positions match TRBD2. The germline V gene has CDR1 WSHSY and CDR2 SAAADI. J was trimmed by 4 bases and V by 0 bases; bases with no gene match: 4. The CDR3 has 15 amino acids. The CDR3 spells CASSESFSGGYEQYF. In nucleotides, the CDR3 is TGCGCCAGCAGTGAGTCTTTTAGCGGGGGTTACGAGCAGTACTTC.

Note on this clone: Its ends do not fully match the called genes, so a read error is possible. The genes are TRBV6-5 and TRBJ2-7; 7 nucleotides align to TRBD1. CDR3 length equals 13 residues. Germline CDR1 is MNHEY and CDR2 is SVGAGI. DNA of the CDR3: TGTGCCAGCACCAGTAAGAGGGGGACAGAGCTGCACTTC. Translated, it gives CASTSKRGTELHF.

This clone was detected only once. This sequence joins TRBV6-5 and TRBJ2-7, with TRBD1 as a possible D gene (6 bases). Germline assignment: CDR1 MNHEY and CDR2 SVGAGI. V gave up 6 bases and J gave up 12 bases, with 24 bases separating them. This CDR3 comprises 14 residues. The CDR3 DNA sequence: TGTGCCAGCAGCCTAACTCAGGGGATGTCTCTGTTGTACTTC. Protein product: CASSLTQGMSLLYF.

J is TRBJ1-1 and V is TRBV18; no firm D call. Germline assignment: CDR1 KGHSH and CDR2 LQKENI. The ends were cut back, 4 bases at V and 6 bases at J, with 9 bases in the middle. The CDR3 is 12 residues long. This chain's CDR3 is CASSREEAEAFF. The CDR3 nucleotides read TGTGCCAGCTCACGAGAGGAAGCTGAAGCTTTCTTT. The whole variable domain, filled in from reference TRBV18 and TRBJ1-1, reads NAGVMQNPRHLVRRRGQEARLRCSPMKGHSHVYWYRQLPEEGLKFMVYLQKENIIDESGMPKERFSAEFPKEGPSILRIQQVVRGDSAAYFCASSREEAEAFFGQGTRLTVV.

This chain links TRBV5-1 with TRBJ1-1, with TRBD1 as a possible D gene (6 bases). V shed 4 bases and J shed 0 bases, with 7 bases lying between them. CDR1 is SGHRS, CDR2 YFSETQ, per germline. The CDR3 consists of 13 residues. Written as DNA, the CDR3 is TGCGCCAGCAGCGGACAGTTGAACACTGAAGCTTTCTTT. Amino acids: CASSGQLNTEAFF.

This clone was seen a single time. The V gene is TRBV11-1, the J gene TRBJ1-1, with 9 nucleotides matching TRBD1. The CDR3 consists of 15 residues. Germline trimming cut 4 bases from V and 4 bases from J; bases unmatched to any gene: 7. Germline lookup yields CDR1 SGHAT and CDR2 FQDESV (reference sequence). CDR3 amino acids: CASSSRQGGSTEAFF. Written as DNA, the CDR3 is TGTGCCAGCAGCTCCCGACAGGGGGGAAGCACTGAAGCTTTCTTT.

The chain is built from TRBV9 and TRBJ1-6; D is unclear. V dropped 0 bases and J dropped 13 bases, with 8 bases sitting between them. The CDR3 is 12 residues long. Germline CDR1 and CDR2: SGDLS and YYNGEE. This chain's CDR3 is CASSVGGIPLHF. CDR3 nucleotides: TGTGCCAGCAGCGTAGGAGGGATTCCCCTCCACTTT.

The chain uses TRBV5-1 and TRBJ1-1; D call uncertain. This CDR3 is built from 16 residues. V was shortened by 4 bases and J by 1 base, with 17 bases between the two germline ends. The germline V gene encodes CDR1 SGHRS and CDR2 YFSETQ. CDR3 in DNA: TGCGCCAGCAGCCCGGGTGTGAACTATGGGAACACTGAAGCTTTCTTT. It translates to CASSPGVNYGNTEAFF.

The chain combines TRBV18 with TRBJ1-2; TRBD1 is a possible D gene (5 bases). The germline V and J ends were trimmed by 6 bases and 3 bases, with 14 bases remaining between them. The CDR3 has 14 amino acids. Germline V lookup: CDR1 KGHSH, CDR2 LQKENI. The CDR3 sequence: CASSLMEGDYGYTF. The DNA for the CDR3 is TGTGCCAGCTCCCTTATGGAAGGGGACTATGGCTACACCTTC. Full variable domain (missing parts from reference TRBV18 and TRBJ1-2): NAGVMQNPRHLVRRRGQEARLRCSPMKGHSHVYWYRQLPEEGLKFMVYLQKENIIDESGMPKERFSAEFPKEGPSILRIQQVVRGDSAAYFCASSLMEGDYGYTFGSGTRLTVV.

The V and J genes are TRBV29-1 and TRBJ1-1; TRBD1 aligns across 7 bases. The CDR3 covers 14 residues. Germline V gene data show CDR1 as SQVTM and CDR2 as ANQGSEA. V dropped 6 bases and J dropped 2; count of bases not matched to a gene: 9. The CDR3 protein is CSVVMTGSNTEAFF. CDR3 bases: TGCAGCGTCGTGATGACAGGGAGTAACACTGAAGCTTTCTTT.

This clone appeared once. The CDR3 region is CASSVESGSPLHF. The CDR3 DNA reads TGTGCCAGCAGCGTAGAATCGGGTTCACCCCTCCACTTT. The chain employs TRBV9 and TRBJ1-6; D not certain. The germline V and J ends were trimmed by 0 bases and 9 bases, with 7 bases remaining between them. The CDR3 length is 13 residues. Germline CDR1 and CDR2: SGDLS and YYNGEE.

This chain uses TRBV21-1 with TRBJ2-7; the table names TRBD2, a call not compared with the DNA. TRBV21-1 is flagged as a pseudogene. This CDR3 spans 14 amino acids. CDR3 region: CASSLEGQAYEQYF. CDR3 DNA: TGTGCCAGCAGTTTGGAGGGTCAGGCCTACGAGCAGTACTTC.

This clone showed up just a few times. The chain links TRBV7-8 to TRBJ1-1, with D unresolved. With 4 bases removed from V and 1 base from J, the gap between germline ends came to 10 bases. CDR1 and CDR2 (germline): SGHVS, FQNEAQ. The CDR3 sequence is 14 residues long. CDR3 DNA sequence: TGTGCCAGCAGCTCCTCTCAGAAGAACACTGAAGCTTTCTTT. Translating it yields CASSSSQKNTEAFF.

This sequence joins TRBV2 and TRBJ2-5; TRBD2 matches 10 bases. The V segment lost 3 bases and the J segment 5 bases; nucleotides outside the gene matches: 6. Germline CDR1 is SNHLY and CDR2 is FYNNEI. The CDR3 consists of 15 residues. The CDR3 is CASSDSGGPGETQYF. As DNA, the CDR3 is TGTGCCAGCAGTGATAGCGGGGGGCCCGGGGAGACCCAGTACTTC.

This clone was seen only a few times. This chain joins TRBV2 and TRBJ1-5; D is possibly TRBD1 (5 bases). The CDR3 length is 14 residues. V shed 2 bases and J shed 7 bases, with 12 bases lying between them. Germline assignment: CDR1 SNHLY and CDR2 FYNNEI. For the CDR3, the DNA is TGTGCCAGCAGTGAATGGGGGGAGCGGCAGCCCCAGCATTTT. Residues: CASSEWGERQPQHF.

The chain recombines TRBV7-9 with TRBJ2-1, with 13 bases fitting TRBD2. CDR3 length equals 15 residues. The germline V gene has CDR1 SEHNR and CDR2 FQNEAQ (reference sequence). The J segment lost 8 bases and the V segment lost 5 bases, leaving 6 bases of the junction unmatched. CDR3 amino acids: CASSAGTSGVDEQFF. The DNA for the CDR3 is TGTGCCAGCAGCGCCGGGACTAGCGGGGTCGATGAGCAGTTCTTC.

V and J are TRBV4-3 and TRBJ2-7, with D unclear. This CDR3 contains 15 residues. Deletions cut 0 bases from V and 1 base from J, with 10 bases between. Germline V gene data show CDR1 as LGHNA and CDR2 as YSLEER. CDR3 coding DNA: TGCGCCAGCAGCCAAGATTCCGGTTTATCCTACGAGCAGTACTTC. Translated, it gives CASSQDSGLSYEQYF.